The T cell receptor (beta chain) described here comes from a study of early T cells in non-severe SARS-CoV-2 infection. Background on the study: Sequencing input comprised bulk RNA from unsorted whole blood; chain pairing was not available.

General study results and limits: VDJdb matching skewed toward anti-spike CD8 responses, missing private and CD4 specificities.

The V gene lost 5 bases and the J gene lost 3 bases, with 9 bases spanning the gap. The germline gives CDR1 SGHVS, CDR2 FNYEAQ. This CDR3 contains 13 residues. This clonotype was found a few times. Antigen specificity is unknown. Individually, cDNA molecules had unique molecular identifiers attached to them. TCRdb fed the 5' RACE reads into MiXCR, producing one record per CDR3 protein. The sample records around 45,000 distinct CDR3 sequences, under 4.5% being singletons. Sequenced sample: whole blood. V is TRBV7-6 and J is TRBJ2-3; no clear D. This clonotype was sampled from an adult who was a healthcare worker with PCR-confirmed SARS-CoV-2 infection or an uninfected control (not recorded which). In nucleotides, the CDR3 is TGTGCCAGCAGCGTTAGCAGGACAGATACGCAGTATTTT. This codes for CASSVSRTDTQYF.